The clone carrying this T cell receptor beta chain came up many times. The target antigen is unknown. Active moderate-to-severe ophthalmopathy, Clinical Activity Score at least 3, NOSPECS at least 4, under 3 months' duration. Authors of the study amplified TCR beta CDR3 regions from RNA transcripts. The HTBI primer set served for first-round RT-PCR of the TCR CDR3. TCRdb reprocessed the multiplex PCR reads via MiXCR and lists one record per CDR3 protein. The sample holds around 600,000 distinct CDR3 sequences, about 14% seen once. The V gene lost 7 bases and the J gene lost 9 bases, with 16 bases spanning the gap. CDR1 and CDR2 (germline): DFQATT, SNEGSKA (reference sequence). The CDR3 is 12 amino acids. This sample is drawn from a study of T cells in Graves' hyperthyroidism and ophthalmopathy. Study in general: Peripheral blood samples were taken at initial diagnosis, prior to any treatment. Findings and caveats of the study: The authors' 13 V-J model separated ophthalmopathy from stable hyperthyroidism.

The chain uses TRBV20-1 and TRBJ2-1; D possibly corresponds to TRBD2 (6 bases). The clonotype was recovered from a woman in her forties or fifties with Graves' ophthalmopathy. The sample taken for sequencing was blood. The CDR3 DNA reads as TGCAGTGTTCCCCGGGAGTCTGGTGAGCAGTTCTTC. This sequence encodes CSVPRESGEQFF.